The sample holds a few counts of the clone carrying this TCR beta chain. The antigen is undetermined. These data come from a study of beta chain features in type 1 diabetes. Findings of the study overall: It was among patients, rather than healthy donors, that naive, central memory and Treg TCRB repertoires appeared more similar. Among patients with Type 1 diabetes, TCRB CDR3s were moderately but significantly shorter in every one of the four CD4+ subsets.

TCRB transcripts that were expressed got sequenced, as all of the isolated RNA had been reverse transcribed. Sequencing was performed with immunoSEQ multiplex PCR; in TCRdb, only in-frame clones are kept and a portion is missing. The table has 680,000 or so clones, 13% seen once. CDR1 is GTSNPN and CDR2 is SVGIG in the germline V gene (reference sequence). This CDR3 spans 13 amino acids. Deletions cut 1 base from V and 6 bases from J, with 9 bases between. V is TRBV30 and J is TRBJ1-4; D is unclear. The clonotype comes from a man aged 18 to 30 with type 1 diabetes. The specimen was naive CD4+ T cells from blood. The DNA for the CDR3 is TGTGCCTGGAGTGCGGACCCCTATGAAAAACTGTTTTTT. Amino acids: CAWSADPYEKLFF.